These 30 T cell receptor beta chains originate from one sample sequenced in a study of blood T cell repertoires in COVID-19. Profiled with immunoSEQ multiplex PCR; TCRdb holds only in-frame clones, not every one. The table has about 190,000 clones, around 85% seen once. The sample taken for sequencing was PBMCs or T cells enriched from blood (not recorded which). The receptors were sampled from a woman aged 25 to 45 who had recovered from COVID-19.

The chain couples TRBV29-1 to TRBJ1-1; TRBD1 is a possible D gene (6 bases). Between the trimmed V and J ends, which lost 7 bases and 2 bases, there was a span of 14 bases. The CDR3 extends over 13 amino acids. Germline values: CDR1 SQVTM, CDR2 ANQGSEA. CDR3 region: CSAREDRNTEAFF. The DNA of the CDR3 is TGCAGCGCGAGAGAGGACAGAAACACTGAAGCTTTCTTT.

This clone came up once. The chain couples TRBV5-4 to TRBJ2-2; D might be TRBD1 (5 bases). This CDR3 is built from 15 residues. The germline CDR1 and CDR2 sequences are SGHNT and YYREEE (reference sequence). V lost 2 bases to trimming and J lost 4 bases, with 12 bases between them. The CDR3 here is CASSFDRQSTGELFF. CDR3 DNA sequence: TGTGCCAGCAGCTTCGACCGACAGTCCACCGGGGAGCTGTTTTTT. Full variable domain (missing parts from reference TRBV5-4 and TRBJ2-2): ETGVTQSPTHLIKTRGQQVTLRCSSQSGHNTVSWYQQALGQGPQFIFQYYREEENGRGNFPPRFSGLQFPNYSSELNVNALELDDSALYLCASSFDRQSTGELFFGEGSRLTVL.

V and J are TRBV15 and TRBJ1-4; 12 bases map to TRBD1. The J segment lost 7 bases and the V segment lost 10 bases, leaving 16 bases of the junction unmatched. Germline V gene sequence: CDR1 LNHNV, CDR2 YYDKDF (reference sequence). CDR3 length: 17 amino acids. The CDR3 coding sequence is TGTGCCATCGACGCGCGGGACAGGGGGCGAGAGGGTGAAAAACTGTTTTTT. It translates to CAIDARDRGREGEKLFF. The full variable domain, rest sourced from reference TRBV15 and TRBJ1-4, is DAMVIQNPRYQVTQFGKPVTLSCSQTLNHNVMYWYQQKSSQAPKLLFHYYDKDFNNEADTPDNFQSRRPNTSFCFLDIRSPGLGDTAMYLCAIDARDRGREGEKLFFGSGTQLSVL.

J is TRBJ2-7 and V is TRBV5-4; 10 positions agree with TRBD2. Germline CDR1 reads SGHNT; CDR2 reads YYREEE (reference sequence). Trimming at V came to 4 bases and at J to 0 bases, leaving 7 bases not matched to a gene. The CDR3 is 16 amino acids. The CDR3 nucleotides are TGTGCCAGCAGCGTACCCCTAGCGGGAGTCTCCTACGAGCAGTACTTC. Amino acid sequence: CASSVPLAGVSYEQYF.

The chain uses TRBV28 and TRBJ1-5; 8 bases match TRBD1. Looked up from germline, CDR1 is MDHEN and CDR2 is SYDVKM. Unmatched junction bases numbered 8, after V lost 5 bases and J lost 2 bases. The CDR3 runs to 16 residues. The CDR3 coding sequence is TGTGCCAGCAGTGGATGGACAGGGAAGGGCAATCAGCCCCAGCATTTT. It translates to CASSGWTGKGNQPQHF.

This clone was seen more than once but under ten times. V is TRBV30 and J is TRBJ2-7; a weak D match, TRBD1 (6 bases). The ends were cut back, 1 base at V and 3 bases at J, with 7 bases in the middle. The CDR3 extends over 12 amino acids. Germline-derived CDR1 and CDR2 are GTSNPN and SVGIG (reference sequence). The CDR3 loop is CAWSAQGYEQYF. The CDR3 DNA follows: TGTGCCTGGAGTGCACAGGGCTACGAGCAGTACTTC.

Only one count was recorded for this clone. This chain connects TRBV6-1 to TRBJ1-1, with D maybe TRBD1 (5 bases). The germline gives CDR1 MNHNS, CDR2 SASEGT. The ends were cut back, 3 bases at V and 4 bases at J, with 6 bases in the middle. This CDR3 is 12 amino acids long. The CDR3 here is CASSDGGTEAFF. The CDR3 coding sequence is TGTGCCAGCAGTGACGGGGGCACTGAAGCTTTCTTT.

The chain combines TRBV28 with TRBJ1-2; 10 bases match TRBD1. Germline values: CDR1 MDHEN, CDR2 SYDVKM. V trimming: 5 bases; J trimming: 6 bases; junction bases outside the gene matches: 6. This CDR3 region has 14 residues. CDR3 sequence: CASSGPGQGNGYTF. CDR3 sequence (DNA): TGTGCCAGCAGTGGCCCGGGACAGGGGAATGGCTACACCTTC.

This clone has just a few counts. The CDR3 bases are TGCGCCAGCAGCGGCCTCCCAGCGGGAGGGCCGTACAATGAGCAGTTCTTC. Its protein is CASSGLPAGGPYNEQFF. The rearrangement joins TRBV5-1 to TRBJ2-1; 10 bases line up with TRBD2. The CDR3 length is 17 residues. The germline gives CDR1 SGHRS, CDR2 YFSETQ. Trimming cost V 4 bases and J 4 bases; bases outside gene matches: 11. Full variable domain (rest looked up from reference TRBV5-1 and TRBJ2-1): KAGVTQTPRYLIKTRGQQVTLSCSPISGHRSVSWYQQTPGQGLQFLFEYFSETQRNKGNFPGRFSGRQFSNSRSEMNVSTLELGDSALYLCASSGLPAGGPYNEQFFGPGTRLTVL.

The chain has TRBV11-2 and TRBJ1-3; 7 bases fit TRBD1. The CDR3 has 15 residues. Germline V gene sequence: CDR1 SGHAT, CDR2 FQNNGV. The ends lost 5 bases at V and 0 bases at J; junction bases unmatched: 4. The CDR3 nucleotides read TGTGCCAGCAGCGTAGGGGGCGTCTCTGGAAACACCATATATTTT. Its translation: CASSVGGVSGNTIYF.

The chain links TRBV12-3 or TRBV12-4 to TRBJ1-5; D gene ambiguous. The CDR3 sequence is 13 residues long. Between the trimmed V and J ends, which lost 3 bases and 5 bases, there was a span of 8 bases. The CDR3 DNA reads TGTGCCAGCAGTTTTGGGCTGGATCAGCCCCAGCATTTT. Amino acid sequence: CASSFGLDQPQHF.

The CDR3 loop is CASSEEGVVGTDTQYF. The CDR3, as DNA: TGTGCCAGCAGTGAAGAGGGGGTAGTTGGCACAGATACGCAGTATTTT. The V call is TRBV2, the J call TRBJ2-3, with D possibly matching TRBD1 (6 bases). The CDR3 runs 16 residues. V was pared by 1 base and J by 1 base, with 12 bases between. Germline values: CDR1 SNHLY, CDR2 FYNNEI.

The V gene is TRBV7-2, the J gene TRBJ1-2; no firm D call. The CDR3 spans 14 residues. V lost 5 bases and J lost 8, with 18 bases in between. The V gene's germline CDR1 is SGHTA and CDR2 FQGNSA. As DNA, the CDR3 is TGTGCCAGCAGCCCCCCAGGCCCTTCCTTCGGCTACACCTTC. It encodes CASSPPGPSFGYTF.

The chain combines TRBV24-1 with TRBJ2-1; TRBD1 matches at 10 bases. Per the germline V gene, CDR1 is KGHDR and CDR2 is SFDVKD. The CDR3 runs 13 residues. V dropped 10 bases and J dropped 7; count of bases not matched to a gene: 6. In DNA form, the CDR3 reads TGTGCCACTAGACAGGGGGCAGGAAATGAGCAGTTCTTC. This encodes CATRQGAGNEQFF.

This clone was seen more than once but under ten times. The chain links TRBV3-1 (or the pseudogene TRBV3-2) to TRBJ1-5, with D tentatively TRBD1 (5 bases). Germline assignment: CDR1 LGHDT and CDR2 YNNKEL (reference sequence). The CDR3 consists of 18 residues. V dropped 0 bases and J dropped 1 base, with 16 bases sitting between them. The CDR3 bases are TGTGCCAGCAGCCAAGATAGGTCAGGGTCGCGGAGCAATCAGCCCCAGCATTTT. This encodes CASSQDRSGSRSNQPQHF.

This rearrangement joins TRBV5-1 to TRBJ2-5; perhaps TRBD2 as D (6 bases). CDR1 and CDR2 from the germline V gene are SGHRS and YFSETQ. The CDR3 loop spans 15 amino acids. The V end lost 4 bases, the J end lost 1 base, and 14 bases lay between the germline ends. CDR3 in amino acids: CASSPLSGGQETQYF. CDR3 nucleotides: TGCGCCAGCAGCCCACTGTCCGGGGGCCAAGAGACCCAGTACTTC.

V usage is TRBV3-1 (or the pseudogene TRBV3-2) and J usage is TRBJ2-2; possibly TRBD2 for D (6 bases). The CDR3 spans 14 residues. Germline lookup yields CDR1 LGHDT and CDR2 YNNKEL (reference sequence). V was clipped by 4 bases and J by 1 base, with 7 bases between them. In DNA form, the CDR3 reads TGTGCCAGCAGCCTCGGGGGGAACACCGGGGAGCTGTTTTTT. It encodes CASSLGGNTGELFF.

V usage is TRBV21-1 and J usage is TRBJ2-7; the table's D call, TRBD2, was not checked against the DNA. TRBV21-1 is classified as a pseudogene. CDR3 length: 15 residues. CDR3 bases: TGTGCCAGCAGCACGTGGGACTGCATCTCCTACGAGCAGTACTTC. Amino acids: CASSTWDCISYEQYF.

V usage is TRBV19 and J usage is TRBJ2-3, with 7 bases identical to TRBD1. Germline V gene data show CDR1 as LNHDA and CDR2 as SQIVND (reference sequence). This CDR3 has 14 residues. With 7 bases clipped from V and 2 bases from J, the junction kept 6 bases outside the gene matches. DNA for the CDR3: TGTGCCAGTAAGGTCAGGGGGAACACAGATACGCAGTATTTT. Protein product: CASKVRGNTDTQYF.

The chain is built from TRBV5-6 and TRBJ2-7; 12 nucleotides agree with TRBD2. V was clipped by 6 bases and J by 4 bases; unmatched bases: 5. The CDR3 totals 14 residues. Germline values: CDR1 SGHDT, CDR2 YYEEEE. CDR3 coding DNA: TGTGCCAGCACCCCGACTAGCGGGAGTTACGAGCAGTACTTC. It encodes CASTPTSGSYEQYF.

This chain joins TRBV15 and TRBJ1-5, with 8 bases fitting TRBD1. The CDR3 totals 16 residues. Germline loops: CDR1 LNHNV, CDR2 YYDKDF (reference sequence). The V segment lost 3 bases and the J segment 4 bases; nucleotides outside the gene matches: 8. CDR3 in DNA: TGTGCCACCAGCAGGATGACAGGGGAGTTAAATCAGCCCCAGCATTTT. As protein: CATSRMTGELNQPQHF.

The chain couples TRBV5-4 to TRBJ1-2, with D tentatively TRBD1 (6 bases). This CDR3 comprises 13 residues. Trimming took off 4 bases at V and 2 bases at J, with 9 bases between the two ends. CDR1 SGHNT and CDR2 YYREEE come from the germline V gene (reference sequence). DNA for the CDR3: TGTGCCAGCAGCCGACAGGAAAACTATGGCTACACCTTC. Encoded protein: CASSRQENYGYTF.

The chain uses TRBV7-6 and TRBJ1-5; 7 nucleotides align to TRBD1. CDR1 and CDR2 from the germline V gene are SGHVS and FNYEAQ. CDR3 length: 15 amino acids. V lost 3 bases to trimming and J lost 5 bases; unmatched junction nucleotides: 7. The CDR3 loop is CASSFSDRADQPQHF. The CDR3 nucleotides read TGTGCCAGCAGCTTTTCCGACAGGGCCGATCAGCCCCAGCATTTT.

This chain joins TRBV2 and TRBJ1-2; D possibly corresponds to TRBD1 (5 bases). The V end lost 6 bases, the J end lost 2 bases, and 10 bases lay between the germline ends. The CDR3 runs 13 residues. Germline V gene lookup returns CDR1 SNHLY and CDR2 FYNNEI. The CDR3 region is CASSRDWNYGYTF. DNA for the CDR3: TGTGCCAGCAGCAGGGATTGGAACTATGGCTACACCTTC.

The rearrangement uses TRBV4-1 and TRBJ2-7, with a possible D match to TRBD2 (5 bases). Looked up from germline, CDR1 is MGHRA and CDR2 is YSYEKL. Trimming pared 3 bases from V and 3 bases from J, leaving 12 bases between. The CDR3 runs 14 residues. CDR3 residues: CASSHRDGNYEQYF. The CDR3, as DNA: TGCGCCAGCAGCCACCGGGATGGAAACTACGAGCAGTACTTC.

This clone has a single count. The gene calls are TRBV23-1 and TRBJ2-3; possibly TRBD1 for D (6 bases). TRBV23-1 counts as an open reading frame of uncertain function. This CDR3 has 15 residues. Trimming shortened V by 4 bases and J by 0 bases, and 11 bases separated the two germline ends. The CDR3 protein is CASSPGHPSTDTQYF. CDR3 in DNA: TGCGCCAGCAGTCCGGGACACCCTAGCACAGATACGCAGTATTTT.

The chain recombines TRBV3-1 (or the pseudogene TRBV3-2) with TRBJ2-5; 7 nucleotides match TRBD2. The J segment lost 11 bases and the V segment lost 0 bases, leaving 9 bases of the junction unmatched. This CDR3 has 14 amino acids. Germline CDR1 LGHDT, CDR2 YNNKEL (reference sequence). The CDR3 reads CASSQDEGVGLQYF. The CDR3 coding sequence is TGTGCCAGCAGCCAAGATGAAGGGGTGGGACTACAGTACTTC.

This chain connects TRBV7-2 to TRBJ2-7; 12 nucleotides agree with TRBD2. Trimming removed 2 bases from V and 6 bases from J; junction bases left unmatched: 8. The length of the CDR3 is 16 residues. Germline loops: CDR1 SGHTA, CDR2 FQGNSA. The CDR3 spells CASSLLLAGGSGEQYF. The CDR3 DNA reads TGTGCCAGCAGCTTACTTCTAGCGGGAGGGTCTGGCGAGCAGTACTTC.

This chain connects TRBV15 to TRBJ1-2, with 7 bases that match TRBD1. V lost 1 base, J lost 0 bases, and 8 bases stayed unmatched. This CDR3 has 17 amino acids. Germline V gene data show CDR1 as LNHNV and CDR2 as YYDKDF (reference sequence). CDR3 coding DNA: TGTGCCACCAGCAGAGTGTCCGGGACAGCCTCTAACTATGGCTACACCTTC. Protein: CATSRVSGTASNYGYTF.

The chain is built from TRBV7-3 and TRBJ2-1, with 8 nucleotides matching TRBD2. Germline CDR1 and CDR2: SGHTA and FQGTGA. V lost 2 bases, J lost 5 bases, and 8 bases stayed unmatched. The CDR3 consists of 16 residues. The CDR3 DNA sequence: TGTGCCAGCAGCTTAGCAGGACTAGCTATCGACAATGAGCAGTTCTTC. This gives the protein CASSLAGLAIDNEQFF.